One sample yielded the 9 T cell receptor beta chains listed below, sequenced in a study of naive and memory T cell subsets. An equimolar mix of two oligonucleotides served as the beta constant-region primer for TRBC1 and TRBC2. A single record per CDR3 protein comes from TCRdb applying MiXCR to the UMI-ligation and nested PCR reads. The data hold about 85,000 distinct CDR3 sequences, with over 10% observed a single time. Sequenced material: central memory CD4+ T cells from blood. The receptor set was obtained from a human donor in good health.

The chain uses TRBV6-5 and TRBJ1-5; TRBD1 is a possible D gene (5 bases). This CDR3 has 16 amino acids. CDR1 and CDR2 from the germline V gene are MNHEY and SVGAGI. The V end was cut by 5 bases, the J end by 6 bases, with 20 bases between. The CDR3, as DNA: TGTGCCAGCAGTCGGGGACCTGCACGGGGGGGTCAGCCCCAGCATTTT. It translates to CASSRGPARGGQPQHF.

This clonotype was seen only a few times. The CDR3, as DNA: TGTGCCAGCAGTGCGAGCAGGGCGCGCGGGAGCTCCTACGAGCAGTACTTC. Translated, it gives CASSASRARGSSYEQYF. The genes are TRBV28 and TRBJ2-7; TRBD2 agrees at 7 bases. Germline CDR1 is MDHEN and CDR2 is SYDVKM. Trimming took 5 bases from V and 0 from J; bases not matched to a gene: 13. This CDR3 is built from 17 residues.

This clonotype has ten or more counts. CDR3 sequence: CASSREVYEQYF. CDR3 DNA: TGTGCCAGCAGCCGCGAAGTCTACGAGCAGTACTTC. This sequence joins TRBV7-8 and TRBJ2-7, with D unclear. Germline assignment: CDR1 SGHVS and CDR2 FQNEAQ. The CDR3 has 12 amino acids. V was shortened by 5 bases and J by 3 bases, with 8 bases between the two germline ends. Full variable domain (missing parts from reference TRBV7-8 and TRBJ2-7): GAGVSQSPRYKVAKRGQDVALRCDPISGHVSLFWYQQALGQGPEFLTYFQNEAQLDKSGLPSDRFFAERPEGSVSTLKIQRTQQEDSAVYLCASSREVYEQYFGPGTRLTVT.

This clonotype has only one observation. The chain is built from TRBV6-5 and TRBJ2-3; a possible D gene is TRBD1 (5 bases). V was pared by 2 bases and J by 5 bases, with 11 bases between. Germline V CDR1 and CDR2: MNHEY, SVGAGI. The CDR3 runs to 14 residues. CDR3 nucleotides: TGTGCCAGCAGTTACACCAGGGTTGAAGATACGCAGTATTTT. It codes for CASSYTRVEDTQYF.

The chain couples TRBV19 to TRBJ1-1; D not certain. Germline CDR1 LNHDA, CDR2 SQIVND (reference sequence). Trimming shortened V by 3 bases and J by 0 bases, and 8 bases separated the two germline ends. The CDR3 is made up of 14 amino acids. The chain's CDR3 is CASSIRAVNTEAFF. The CDR3 DNA is TGTGCCAGTAGTATTAGAGCGGTGAACACTGAAGCTTTCTTT.

In the case of this clonotype: A much larger clone differs by one base, so this may be a read error. V is TRBV20-1 and J is TRBJ1-4, with D perhaps TRBD1 (5 bases). V lost 6 bases and J 7 bases, leaving 15 bases between the germline ends. This CDR3 has 13 amino acids. CDR1 and CDR2 (germline): DFQATT, SNEGSKA (reference sequence). DNA for the CDR3: TGCAGTGCAACGACAGAGCGGGTTGAAAAACTGTTTTTT. Translation: CSATTERVEKLFF.

This clonotype was picked up one time. This chain joins TRBV5-4 and TRBJ2-5; a weak D match, TRBD2 (6 bases). The V and J ends lost 0 bases and 4 bases respectively, with 19 bases between them. Germline V gene lookup returns CDR1 SGHNT and CDR2 YYREEE (reference sequence). This CDR3 contains 17 residues. In DNA form, the CDR3 reads TGTGCCAGCAGCTTGGCCGGTGGGCGGGGTGGGGGAGAGACCCAGTACTTC. Amino acids: CASSLAGGRGGGETQYF.

The chain recombines TRBV7-2 with TRBJ2-7, with 8 bases fitting TRBD2. CDR3 length equals 13 residues. V trimming: 8 bases; J trimming: 6 bases; junction bases outside the gene matches: 9. Looked up from germline, CDR1 is SGHTA and CDR2 is FQGNSA. The CDR3 reads CASAFGLAREQYF. CDR3 in DNA: TGTGCCAGCGCCTTCGGACTAGCCCGCGAGCAGTACTTC.

V and J are TRBV7-8 and TRBJ1-4, with 8 positions matching TRBD1. J gave up 7 bases and V 4 bases, and 11 bases lay outside the gene matches. There are 16 residues in the CDR3. Germline assignment: CDR1 SGHVS and CDR2 FQNEAQ. CDR3 coding DNA: TGTGCCAGCAGCTCAGGACAGGGCCGGGGGACTGAAAAACTGTTTTTT. Its protein product is CASSSGQGRGTEKLFF.